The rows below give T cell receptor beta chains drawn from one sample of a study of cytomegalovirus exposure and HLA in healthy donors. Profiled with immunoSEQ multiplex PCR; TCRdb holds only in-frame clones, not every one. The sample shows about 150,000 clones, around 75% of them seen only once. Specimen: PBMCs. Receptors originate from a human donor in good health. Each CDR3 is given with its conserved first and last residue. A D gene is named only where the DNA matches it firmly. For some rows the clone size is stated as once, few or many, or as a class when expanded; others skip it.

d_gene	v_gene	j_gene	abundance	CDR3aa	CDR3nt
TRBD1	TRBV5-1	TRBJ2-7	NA	CASSFTGAFDYEQYF	TGCGCCAGCAGCTTTACAGGGGCTTTCGACTACGAGCAGTACTTC
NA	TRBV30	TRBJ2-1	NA	CAWSPQGGQFF	TGTGCCTGGAGTCCCCAGGGTGGGCAGTTCTTC
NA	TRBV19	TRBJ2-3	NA	CASSISTDTQYF	TGTGCCAGTAGTATCTCCACAGATACGCAGTATTTT
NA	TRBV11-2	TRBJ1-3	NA	CASSLRGDRGNTIYF	TGTGCCAGCAGCCTCCGGGGGGACCGAGGAAACACCATATATTTT
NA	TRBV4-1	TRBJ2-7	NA	CASSQEEATTSYEQYF	TGCGCCAGCAGCCAAGAGGAGGCGACTACCTCCTACGAGCAGTACTTC
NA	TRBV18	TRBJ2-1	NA	CASSPRLGEDYNEQFF	TGTGCCAGCTCACCAAGGCTAGGGGAAGACTACAATGAGCAGTTCTTC
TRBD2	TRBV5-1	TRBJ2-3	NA	CASSLRASGTTISTDTQYF	TGCGCCAGCAGCTTGCGCGCATCCGGGACTACCATAAGCACAGATACGCAGTATTTT
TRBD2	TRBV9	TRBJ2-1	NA	CASSVGAGGPNEQFF	TGTGCCAGCAGCGTAGGAGCGGGAGGGCCGAATGAGCAGTTCTTC
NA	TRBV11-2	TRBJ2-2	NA	CASSFPPFGGDTGELFF	TGTGCCAGCAGCTTCCCACCCTTTGGGGGCGACACCGGGGAGCTGTTTTTT
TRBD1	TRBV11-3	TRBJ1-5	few	CASSLKGAWQPQHF	TGTGCCAGCAGCCTAAAGGGGGCCTGGCAGCCCCAGCATTTT
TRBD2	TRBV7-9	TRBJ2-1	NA	CSSTKRTSIDEQFF	TGTTCCAGCACTAAGAGGACTAGCATCGATGAGCAGTTCTTC
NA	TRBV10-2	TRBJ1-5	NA	CASSESGGPLMPQHF	TGCGCCAGCAGTGAGTCGGGAGGTCCGCTTATGCCCCAGCATTTT
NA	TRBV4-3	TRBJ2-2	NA	CASSQDSGTNTGELFF	TGCGCCAGCAGCCAAGATTCGGGGACGAACACCGGGGAGCTGTTTTTT
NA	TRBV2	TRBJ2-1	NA	CASSEEWPQGPYNEQFF	TGTGCCAGCAGTGAAGAGTGGCCACAGGGCCCCTACAATGAGCAGTTCTTC
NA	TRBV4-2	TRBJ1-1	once	CASSQDPRQMNTEAFF	TGTGCCAGCAGCCAAGATCCTAGGCAGATGAACACTGAAGCTTTCTTT
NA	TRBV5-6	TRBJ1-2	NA	CASSLVGGDYGYTF	TGTGCCAGCAGCTTGGTTGGGGGGGACTATGGCTACACCTTC
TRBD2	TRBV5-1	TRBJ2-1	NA	CASSLNPGLAGVYNEQFF	TGCGCCAGCAGCTTGAACCCGGGACTAGCGGGAGTTTACAATGAGCAGTTCTTC
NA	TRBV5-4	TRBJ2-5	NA	CASSWASTETQYF	TGTGCCAGCAGCTGGGCCTCGACCGAGACCCAGTACTTC
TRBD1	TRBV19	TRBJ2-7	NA	CASAQTGGSYEQYF	TGTGCCAGCGCCCAGACAGGGGGCTCCTACGAGCAGTACTTC
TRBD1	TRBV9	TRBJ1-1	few	CASGTGYENTEAFF	TGTGCCAGCGGGACAGGGTACGAGAACACTGAAGCTTTCTTT
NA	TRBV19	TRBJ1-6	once	CASSGQINSPLHF	TGTGCCAGTAGCGGACAGATTAATTCACCCCTCCACTTT
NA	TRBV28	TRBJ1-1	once	CASSFRGVTEAFF	TGTGCCAGCAGTTTTCGCGGAGTGACTGAAGCTTTCTTT
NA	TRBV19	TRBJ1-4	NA	CASGTGEKLFF	TGTGCCAGTGGAACAGGGGAAAAACTGTTTTTT
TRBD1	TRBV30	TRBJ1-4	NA	CAWSEGTGAEKLFF	TGTGCCTGGAGTGAAGGGACAGGGGCTGAAAAACTGTTTTTT
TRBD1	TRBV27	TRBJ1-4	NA	CASKGADVAKVFF	TGTGCCAGCAAGGGGGCGGATGTCGCGAAGGTGTTTTTT
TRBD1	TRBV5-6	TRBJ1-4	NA	CASSLETGNREKLFF	TGTGCCAGCAGCTTGGAGACAGGGAATAGGGAAAAACTGTTTTTT
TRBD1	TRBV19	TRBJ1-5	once	CASSRTGGLGNQPQHF	TGTGCCAGTAGTAGGACAGGGGGCTTAGGCAATCAGCCCCAGCATTTT
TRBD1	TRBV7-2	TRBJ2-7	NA	CASSVDPGQGTYEQYF	TGTGCCAGCAGCGTAGACCCGGGACAGGGGACCTACGAGCAGTACTTC
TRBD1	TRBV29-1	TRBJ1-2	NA	CSVDRGAYGYTF	TGCAGCGTAGACAGGGGGGCCTATGGCTACACCTTC
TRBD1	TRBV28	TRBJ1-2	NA	CASSLDPGQGIGYTF	TGTGCCAGCAGTTTAGACCCGGGACAGGGTATAGGCTACACCTTC
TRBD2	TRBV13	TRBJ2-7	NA	CASSLGHRRLAGGTTYEQYF	TGTGCCAGCAGCTTAGGCCATAGAAGACTAGCGGGAGGAACGACCTACGAGCAGTACTTC
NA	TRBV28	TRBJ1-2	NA	CASSLPNLQGTYGYTF	TGTGCCAGCAGTTTACCCAATCTGCAGGGGACCTATGGCTACACCTTC
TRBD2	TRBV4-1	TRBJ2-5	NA	CASSQGNSGKETQYF	TGCGCCAGCAGCCAAGGTAATAGCGGGAAAGAGACCCAGTACTTC
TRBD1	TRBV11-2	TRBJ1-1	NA	CASSLAGGDRRSEAFF	TGTGCCAGCAGCCTGGCGGGGGGGGACAGGAGGTCTGAAGCTTTCTTT
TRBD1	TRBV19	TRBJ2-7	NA	CASRTGGSYEQYF	TGTGCCAGTAGGACAGGGGGTTCCTACGAGCAGTACTTC
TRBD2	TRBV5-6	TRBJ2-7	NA	CASSSLRAGDLYEQYF	TGTGCCAGCAGCTCCTTGAGGGCGGGGGACCTCTACGAGCAGTACTTC
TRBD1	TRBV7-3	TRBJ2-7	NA	CASSLGVPIGQGPPYEQYF	TGTGCCAGCAGCTTAGGGGTCCCGATCGGACAGGGTCCCCCCTACGAGCAGTACTTC
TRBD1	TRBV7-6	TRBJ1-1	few	CASSPGQGTNTEAFF	TGTGCCAGCAGCCCTGGACAGGGTACGAACACTGAAGCTTTCTTT
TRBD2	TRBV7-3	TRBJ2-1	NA	CASSPGLAGDGNEQFF	TGTGCCAGCAGCCCCGGACTAGCGGGAGATGGGAATGAGCAGTTCTTC
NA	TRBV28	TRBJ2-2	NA	CASTGPSRTGELFF	TGTGCCAGCACGGGTCCCTCGCGCACCGGGGAGCTGTTTTTT
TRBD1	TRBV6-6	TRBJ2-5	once	CASRRQGLETQYF	TGTGCCAGCAGACGACAGGGGCTGGAGACCCAGTACTTC
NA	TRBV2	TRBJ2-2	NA	CASSEGLANTGELFF	TGTGCCAGCAGTGAAGGGCTGGCGAACACCGGGGAGCTGTTTTTT
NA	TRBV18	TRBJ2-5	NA	CASSPSETQYF	TGTGCCAGCTCACCATCGGAGACCCAGTACTTC
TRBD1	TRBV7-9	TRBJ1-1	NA	CASIRQGVYANLNTEAFF	TGTGCCAGCATACGACAGGGGGTTTACGCGAACCTGAACACTGAAGCTTTCTTT
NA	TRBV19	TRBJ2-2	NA	CASSTPTNIMRTGELFF	TGTGCCAGTAGTACCCCCACCAATATAATGAGGACCGGGGAGCTGTTTTTT
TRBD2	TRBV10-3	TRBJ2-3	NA	CAIAPGGRVDTQYF	TGTGCCATCGCCCCGGGGGGGAGGGTAGATACGCAGTATTTT
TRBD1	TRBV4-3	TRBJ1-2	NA	CASSQETGAGYGYTF	TGCGCCAGCAGCCAAGAAACAGGGGCAGGCTATGGCTACACCTTC
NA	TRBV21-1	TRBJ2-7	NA	CASSKKGRPSYEQYF	TGTGCCAGCAGCAAAAAAGGGAGGCCCTCGTACGAGCAGTACTTC